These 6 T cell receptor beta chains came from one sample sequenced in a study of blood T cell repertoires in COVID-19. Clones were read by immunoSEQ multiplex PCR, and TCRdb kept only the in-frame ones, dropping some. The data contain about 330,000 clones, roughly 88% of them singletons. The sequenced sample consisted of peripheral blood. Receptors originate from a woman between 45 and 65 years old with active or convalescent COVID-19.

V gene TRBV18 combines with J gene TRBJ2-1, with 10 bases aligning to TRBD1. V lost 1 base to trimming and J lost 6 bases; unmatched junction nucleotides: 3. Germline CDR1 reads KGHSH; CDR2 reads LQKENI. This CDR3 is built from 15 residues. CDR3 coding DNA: TGTGCCAGCTCACCACGGACAGGGGGGGGCAATGAGCAGTTCTTC. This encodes CASSPRTGGGNEQFF.

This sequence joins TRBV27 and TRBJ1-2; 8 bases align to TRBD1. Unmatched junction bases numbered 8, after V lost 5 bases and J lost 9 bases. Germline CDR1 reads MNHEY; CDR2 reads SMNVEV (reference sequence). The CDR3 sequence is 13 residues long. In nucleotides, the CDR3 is TGTGCCAGCAGTCACGGACAGGGTCTGAGCTACACCTTC. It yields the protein CASSHGQGLSYTF.

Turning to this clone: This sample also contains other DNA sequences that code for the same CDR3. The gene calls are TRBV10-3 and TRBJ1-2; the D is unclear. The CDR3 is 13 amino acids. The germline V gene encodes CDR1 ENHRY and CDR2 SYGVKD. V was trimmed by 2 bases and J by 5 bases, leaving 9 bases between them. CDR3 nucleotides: TGTGCCATCAGTGAGACGGGGAATTATGGCTACACCTTC. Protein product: CAISETGNYGYTF.

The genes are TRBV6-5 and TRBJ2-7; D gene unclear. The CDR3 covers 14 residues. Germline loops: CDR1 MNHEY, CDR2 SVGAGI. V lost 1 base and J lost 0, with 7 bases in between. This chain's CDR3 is CASSYWQSSYEQYF. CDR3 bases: TGTGCCAGCAGTTACTGGCAGTCCTCCTACGAGCAGTACTTC.

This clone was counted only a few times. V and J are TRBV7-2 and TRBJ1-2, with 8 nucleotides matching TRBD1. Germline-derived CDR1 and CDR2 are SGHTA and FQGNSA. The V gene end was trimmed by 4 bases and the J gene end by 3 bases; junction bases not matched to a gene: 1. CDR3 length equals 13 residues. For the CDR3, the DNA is TGTGCCAGCAGCTCGGGACAGGACTATGGCTACACCTTC. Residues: CASSSGQDYGYTF.

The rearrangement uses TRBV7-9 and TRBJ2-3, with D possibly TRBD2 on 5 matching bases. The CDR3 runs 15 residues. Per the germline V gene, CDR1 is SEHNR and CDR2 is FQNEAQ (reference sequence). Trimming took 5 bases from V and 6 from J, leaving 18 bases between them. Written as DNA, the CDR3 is TGTGCCAGCAGCGTTAGCCTCGGGGTACCCGATACGCAGTATTTT. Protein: CASSVSLGVPDTQYF.